This T cell receptor beta chain was obtained from a study of PD-1 blockade in classical Hodgkin lymphoma. Study details: Every 2 weeks, patients got 3 mg/kg intravenous nivolumab.

Per the germline V gene, CDR1 is SGDLS and CDR2 is YYNGEE. The V and J ends lost 4 bases and 5 bases respectively, with 18 bases between them. The CDR3 has 16 residues. Regarding the study as a whole: Healthy donors reportedly exceeded newly diagnosed patients in baseline TCR diversity. Patients with an early start, nivolumab under 1 year after ASCT, were excluded.

Sequencing was performed with immunoSEQ multiplex PCR; in TCRdb, only in-frame clones are kept and a portion is missing. The data hold some 100,000 clones, with approximately 92% observed a single time. On this clone: The antigen is undetermined.

The patients all showed relapse after autologous stem cell transplantation, while their brentuximab vedotin exposure varied. The sequence came from a human donor with classical Hodgkin lymphoma. The chain has TRBV9 and TRBJ2-2; possibly TRBD2 for D (6 bases). The material was peripheral blood mononuclear cells (PBMCs), obtained at baseline. The CDR3 loop is CASSPRGSGTTGELFF. As DNA, the CDR3 is TGTGCCAGCAGCCCCCGTGGTAGCGGAACAACCGGGGAGCTGTTTTTT.